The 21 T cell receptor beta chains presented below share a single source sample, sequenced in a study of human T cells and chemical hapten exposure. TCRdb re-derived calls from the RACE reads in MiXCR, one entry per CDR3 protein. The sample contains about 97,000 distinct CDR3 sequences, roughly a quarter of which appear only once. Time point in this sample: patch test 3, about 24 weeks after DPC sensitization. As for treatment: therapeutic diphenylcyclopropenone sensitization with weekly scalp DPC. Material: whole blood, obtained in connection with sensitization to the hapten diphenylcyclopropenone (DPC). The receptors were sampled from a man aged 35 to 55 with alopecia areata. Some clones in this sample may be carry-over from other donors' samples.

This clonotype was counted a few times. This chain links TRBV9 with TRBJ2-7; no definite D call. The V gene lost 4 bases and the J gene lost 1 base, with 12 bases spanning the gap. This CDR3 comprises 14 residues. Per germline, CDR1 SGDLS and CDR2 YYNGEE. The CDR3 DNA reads TGTGCCAGCAGCCCTGCCGACGGTTCCTACGAGCAGTACTTC. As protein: CASSPADGSYEQYF.

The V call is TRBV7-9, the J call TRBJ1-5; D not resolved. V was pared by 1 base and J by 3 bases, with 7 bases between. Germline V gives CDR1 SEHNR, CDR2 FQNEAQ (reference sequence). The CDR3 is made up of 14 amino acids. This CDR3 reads CASSLGGDNQPQHF. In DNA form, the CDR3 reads TGTGCCAGCAGCTTAGGTGGGGACAATCAGCCCCAGCATTTT.

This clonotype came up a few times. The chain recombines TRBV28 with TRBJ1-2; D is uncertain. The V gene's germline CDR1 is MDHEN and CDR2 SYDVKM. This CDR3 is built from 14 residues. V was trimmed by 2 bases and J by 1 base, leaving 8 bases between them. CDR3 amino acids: CASSLNRINYGYTF. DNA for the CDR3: TGTGCCAGCAGTTTAAATAGGATTAACTATGGCTACACCTTC.

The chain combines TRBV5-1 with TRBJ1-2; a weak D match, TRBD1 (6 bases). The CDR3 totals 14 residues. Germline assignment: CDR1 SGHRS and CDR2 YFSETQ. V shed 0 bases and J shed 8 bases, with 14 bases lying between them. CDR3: CASSLETGLSGYTF. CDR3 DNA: TGCGCCAGCAGCTTGGAGACAGGTCTAAGCGGCTACACCTTC.

This CDR3 is CSAPPPPGAATDGYTF. In DNA, the CDR3 is TGCAGTGCTCCGCCCCCCCCCGGGGCTGCGACGGATGGCTACACCTTC. The chain recombines TRBV20-1 with TRBJ1-2; maybe TRBD1 (5 bases). CDR1 and CDR2 from the germline V gene are DFQATT and SNEGSKA (reference sequence). The CDR3 has 16 amino acids. V was cut by 5 bases and J by 6 bases, with 25 bases left in between.

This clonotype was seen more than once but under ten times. This chain's CDR3 is CSANPAESISYNEQFF. The CDR3 DNA reads TGCAGTGCTAACCCCGCTGAAAGCATCTCCTACAATGAGCAGTTCTTC. The chain employs TRBV20-1 and TRBJ2-1; D uncertain. V lost 4 bases and J 0 bases, leaving 16 bases between the germline ends. CDR3 length: 16 amino acids. Germline V gene data show CDR1 as DFQATT and CDR2 as SNEGSKA (reference sequence).

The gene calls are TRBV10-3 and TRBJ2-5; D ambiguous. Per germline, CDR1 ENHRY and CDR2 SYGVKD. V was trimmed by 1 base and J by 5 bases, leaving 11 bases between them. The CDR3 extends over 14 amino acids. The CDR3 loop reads CAISEYGPPETQYF. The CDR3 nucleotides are TGTGCCATCAGTGAGTATGGACCGCCGGAGACCCAGTACTTC.

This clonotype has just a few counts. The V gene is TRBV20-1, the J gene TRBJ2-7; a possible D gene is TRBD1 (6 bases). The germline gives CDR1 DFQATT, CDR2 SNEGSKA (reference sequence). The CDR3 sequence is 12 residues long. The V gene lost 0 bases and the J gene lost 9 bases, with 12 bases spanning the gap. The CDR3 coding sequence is TGCAGTGCTAGAGATTTGGGGGCTGGGCAGTACTTC. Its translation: CSARDLGAGQYF.

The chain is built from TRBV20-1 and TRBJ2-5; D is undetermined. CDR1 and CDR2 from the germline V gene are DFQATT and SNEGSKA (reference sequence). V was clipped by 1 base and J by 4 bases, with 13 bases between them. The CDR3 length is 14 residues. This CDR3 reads CSARAVRLVETQYF. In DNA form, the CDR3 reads TGCAGTGCTAGAGCCGTTAGGCTAGTAGAGACCCAGTACTTC.

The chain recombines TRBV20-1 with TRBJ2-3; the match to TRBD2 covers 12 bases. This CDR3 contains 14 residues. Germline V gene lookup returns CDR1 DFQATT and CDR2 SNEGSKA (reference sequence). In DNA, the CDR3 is TGCAGACCCTGGACTAGCGGGATCAAAGATACGCAGTATTTT. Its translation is CRPWTSGIKDTQYF.

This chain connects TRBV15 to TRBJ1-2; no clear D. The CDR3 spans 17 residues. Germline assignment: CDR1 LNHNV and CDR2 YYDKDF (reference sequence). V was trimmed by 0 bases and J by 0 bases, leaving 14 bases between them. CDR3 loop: CATSRESTRLANYGYTF. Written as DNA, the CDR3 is TGTGCCACCAGCAGAGAGTCGACAAGGTTAGCTAACTATGGCTACACCTTC. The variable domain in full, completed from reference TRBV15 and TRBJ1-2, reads DAMVIQNPRYQVTQFGKPVTLSCSQTLNHNVMYWYQQKSSQAPKLLFHYYDKDFNNEADTPDNFQSRRPNTSFCFLDIRSPGLGDTAMYLCATSRESTRLANYGYTFGSGTRLTVV.

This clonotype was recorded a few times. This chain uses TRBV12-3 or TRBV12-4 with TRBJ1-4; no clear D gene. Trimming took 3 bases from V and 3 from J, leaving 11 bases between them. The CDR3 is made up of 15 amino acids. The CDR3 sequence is CASSLGSAANEKLFF. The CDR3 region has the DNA TGTGCCAGCAGTTTGGGTTCGGCGGCTAATGAAAAACTGTTTTTT.

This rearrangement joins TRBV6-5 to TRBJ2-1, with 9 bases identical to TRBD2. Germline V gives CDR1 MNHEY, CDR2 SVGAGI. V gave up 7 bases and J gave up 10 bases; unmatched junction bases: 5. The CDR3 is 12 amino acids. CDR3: CASKKSGGEQFF. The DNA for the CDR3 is TGTGCCAGCAAGAAGAGCGGGGGGGAGCAGTTCTTC.

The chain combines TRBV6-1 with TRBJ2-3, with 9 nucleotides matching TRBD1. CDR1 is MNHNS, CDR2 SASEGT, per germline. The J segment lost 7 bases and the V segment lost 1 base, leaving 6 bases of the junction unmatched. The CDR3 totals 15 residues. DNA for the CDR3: TGTGCCAGCAGTGAAGGGGGGACAGGGAGGAATACGCAGTATTTT. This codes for CASSEGGTGRNTQYF.

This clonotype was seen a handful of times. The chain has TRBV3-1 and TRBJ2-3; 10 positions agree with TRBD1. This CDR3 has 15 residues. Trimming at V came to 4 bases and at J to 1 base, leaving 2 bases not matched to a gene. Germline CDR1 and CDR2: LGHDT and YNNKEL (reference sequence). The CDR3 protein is CASSLGQGGTDTQYF. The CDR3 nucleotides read TGTGCCAGCAGCCTTGGACAGGGGGGCACAGATACGCAGTATTTT.

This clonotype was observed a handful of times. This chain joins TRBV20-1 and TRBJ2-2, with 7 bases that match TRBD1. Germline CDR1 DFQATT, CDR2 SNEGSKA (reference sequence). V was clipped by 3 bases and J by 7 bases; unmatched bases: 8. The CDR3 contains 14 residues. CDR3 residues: CSARGPGQIGELFF. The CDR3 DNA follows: TGCAGTGCTAGGGGGCCGGGACAGATCGGGGAGCTGTTTTTT.

This chain's CDR3 is CASSRLAGVADTQYF. As DNA, the CDR3 is TGTGCCAGCAGCAGACTAGCGGGAGTAGCAGATACGCAGTATTTT. The J gene is TRBJ2-3, the V gene TRBV28; 12 positions match TRBD2. CDR1 is MDHEN, CDR2 SYDVKM, per germline. V was pared by 6 bases and J by 4 bases, with 5 bases of the junction left unmatched. There are 15 residues in the CDR3.

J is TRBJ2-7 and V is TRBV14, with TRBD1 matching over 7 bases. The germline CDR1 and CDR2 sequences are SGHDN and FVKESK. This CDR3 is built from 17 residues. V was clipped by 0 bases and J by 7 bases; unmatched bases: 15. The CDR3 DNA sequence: TGTGCCAGCAGCCAAGACGCGACAGGGTGGTTGGTTTGGGAGCAGTACTTC. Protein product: CASSQDATGWLVWEQYF.

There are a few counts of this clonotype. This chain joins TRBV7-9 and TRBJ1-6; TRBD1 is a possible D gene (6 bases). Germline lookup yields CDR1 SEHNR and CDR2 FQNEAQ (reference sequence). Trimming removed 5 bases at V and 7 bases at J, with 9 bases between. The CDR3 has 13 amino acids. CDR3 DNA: TGTGCCAGCAGCCCCACAGGGAATTCACCCCTCCACTTT. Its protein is CASSPTGNSPLHF.

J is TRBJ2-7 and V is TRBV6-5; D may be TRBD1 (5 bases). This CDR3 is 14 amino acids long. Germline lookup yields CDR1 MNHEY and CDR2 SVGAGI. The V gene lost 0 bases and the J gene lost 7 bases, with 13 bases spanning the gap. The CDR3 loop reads CASSYSGAHEEQYF. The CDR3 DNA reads TGTGCCAGCAGTTACTCAGGGGCCCACGAGGAGCAGTACTTC.

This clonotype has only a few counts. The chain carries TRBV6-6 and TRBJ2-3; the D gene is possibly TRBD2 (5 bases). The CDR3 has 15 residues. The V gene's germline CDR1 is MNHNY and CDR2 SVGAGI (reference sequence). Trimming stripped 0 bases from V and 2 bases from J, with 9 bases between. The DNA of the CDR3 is TGTGCCAGCAGTTACTCTGCAGCGGTCACAGATACGCAGTATTTT. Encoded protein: CASSYSAAVTDTQYF.